The TCR beta chain under discussion was sequenced for a study of blood T cell repertoires in COVID-19. Study overall: T cells, B-cell-depleted T cells, or PBMCs supplied cDNA or gDNA.

The assay was immunoSEQ multiplex PCR, and TCRdb's table has in-frame clones only and misses some. The table shows about 160,000 clones, with 65% to 90% occurring only once. The CDR3 is 15 amino acids. With 5 bases removed from V and 3 bases from J, the gap between germline ends came to 16 bases. Germline V gives CDR1 LGHDT, CDR2 YNNKEL (reference sequence). The TCR was taken from a man aged 70 or older with acute or convalescent COVID-19. The chain links TRBV3-1 (or the pseudogene TRBV3-2) to TRBJ1-1; tentative D call: TRBD1 (5 bases). The specimen was peripheral blood. CDR3 nucleotides: TGTGCCAGCAGCAGCCAGATCGGACAAGACACTGAAGCTTTCTTT. Translating it yields CASSSQIGQDTEAFF.